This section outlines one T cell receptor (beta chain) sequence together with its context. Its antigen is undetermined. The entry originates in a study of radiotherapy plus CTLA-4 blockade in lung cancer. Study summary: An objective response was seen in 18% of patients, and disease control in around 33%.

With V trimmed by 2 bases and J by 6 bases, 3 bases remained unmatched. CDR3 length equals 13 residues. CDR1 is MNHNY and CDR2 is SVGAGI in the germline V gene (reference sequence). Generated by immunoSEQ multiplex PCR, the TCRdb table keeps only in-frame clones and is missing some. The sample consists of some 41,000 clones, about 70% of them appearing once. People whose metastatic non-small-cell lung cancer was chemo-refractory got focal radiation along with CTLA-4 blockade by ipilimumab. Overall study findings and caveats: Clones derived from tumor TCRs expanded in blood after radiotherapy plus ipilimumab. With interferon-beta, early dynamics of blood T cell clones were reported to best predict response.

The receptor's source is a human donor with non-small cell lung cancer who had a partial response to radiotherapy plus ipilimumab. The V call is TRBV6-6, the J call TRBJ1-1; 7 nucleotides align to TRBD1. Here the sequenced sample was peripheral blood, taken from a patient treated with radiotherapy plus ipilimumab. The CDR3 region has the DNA TGTGCCAGCAGTTACAGGGGGCCAGCTGAAGCTTTCTTT. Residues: CASSYRGPAEAFF.